The subject of this entry is one T cell receptor (beta chain). Its specificity is not known. The source of the sample is a study of human T cells and chemical hapten exposure. The CDR3 consists of 11 residues. Per germline, CDR1 DFQATT and CDR2 SNEGSKA (reference sequence). V shed 1 base and J shed 2 bases, with 3 bases lying between them. Study results and limitations: Expanded TCRs grouped into significantly more large CDR3 similarity clusters than controls produced. More PT1 expanded TCRs went with higher patch test scores.

The library labeled individual cDNA molecules by adding unique molecular identifiers to them. TCRdb recomputed calls from the reads with MiXCR, one row per CDR3 protein. The table for this sample gives approximately 88 distinct CDR3 sequences. Treatment described: therapeutic diphenylcyclopropenone sensitization with weekly scalp DPC. Blood was collected ahead of every patch test applied. Sample: whole blood, taken before DPC sensitization or 2, 6, or about 24 weeks after (not recorded which). The receptor was derived from an adult with alopecia areata. Some clones in this sample may be carry-over from other donors' samples. This table probably holds off-target reads from a library built for another chain. This chain links TRBV20-1 with TRBJ2-7, with unresolved D. The CDR3 DNA sequence: TGCAGTGCTAGAGTTACCTACGAGCAGTACTTC. Its protein is CSARVTYEQYF.